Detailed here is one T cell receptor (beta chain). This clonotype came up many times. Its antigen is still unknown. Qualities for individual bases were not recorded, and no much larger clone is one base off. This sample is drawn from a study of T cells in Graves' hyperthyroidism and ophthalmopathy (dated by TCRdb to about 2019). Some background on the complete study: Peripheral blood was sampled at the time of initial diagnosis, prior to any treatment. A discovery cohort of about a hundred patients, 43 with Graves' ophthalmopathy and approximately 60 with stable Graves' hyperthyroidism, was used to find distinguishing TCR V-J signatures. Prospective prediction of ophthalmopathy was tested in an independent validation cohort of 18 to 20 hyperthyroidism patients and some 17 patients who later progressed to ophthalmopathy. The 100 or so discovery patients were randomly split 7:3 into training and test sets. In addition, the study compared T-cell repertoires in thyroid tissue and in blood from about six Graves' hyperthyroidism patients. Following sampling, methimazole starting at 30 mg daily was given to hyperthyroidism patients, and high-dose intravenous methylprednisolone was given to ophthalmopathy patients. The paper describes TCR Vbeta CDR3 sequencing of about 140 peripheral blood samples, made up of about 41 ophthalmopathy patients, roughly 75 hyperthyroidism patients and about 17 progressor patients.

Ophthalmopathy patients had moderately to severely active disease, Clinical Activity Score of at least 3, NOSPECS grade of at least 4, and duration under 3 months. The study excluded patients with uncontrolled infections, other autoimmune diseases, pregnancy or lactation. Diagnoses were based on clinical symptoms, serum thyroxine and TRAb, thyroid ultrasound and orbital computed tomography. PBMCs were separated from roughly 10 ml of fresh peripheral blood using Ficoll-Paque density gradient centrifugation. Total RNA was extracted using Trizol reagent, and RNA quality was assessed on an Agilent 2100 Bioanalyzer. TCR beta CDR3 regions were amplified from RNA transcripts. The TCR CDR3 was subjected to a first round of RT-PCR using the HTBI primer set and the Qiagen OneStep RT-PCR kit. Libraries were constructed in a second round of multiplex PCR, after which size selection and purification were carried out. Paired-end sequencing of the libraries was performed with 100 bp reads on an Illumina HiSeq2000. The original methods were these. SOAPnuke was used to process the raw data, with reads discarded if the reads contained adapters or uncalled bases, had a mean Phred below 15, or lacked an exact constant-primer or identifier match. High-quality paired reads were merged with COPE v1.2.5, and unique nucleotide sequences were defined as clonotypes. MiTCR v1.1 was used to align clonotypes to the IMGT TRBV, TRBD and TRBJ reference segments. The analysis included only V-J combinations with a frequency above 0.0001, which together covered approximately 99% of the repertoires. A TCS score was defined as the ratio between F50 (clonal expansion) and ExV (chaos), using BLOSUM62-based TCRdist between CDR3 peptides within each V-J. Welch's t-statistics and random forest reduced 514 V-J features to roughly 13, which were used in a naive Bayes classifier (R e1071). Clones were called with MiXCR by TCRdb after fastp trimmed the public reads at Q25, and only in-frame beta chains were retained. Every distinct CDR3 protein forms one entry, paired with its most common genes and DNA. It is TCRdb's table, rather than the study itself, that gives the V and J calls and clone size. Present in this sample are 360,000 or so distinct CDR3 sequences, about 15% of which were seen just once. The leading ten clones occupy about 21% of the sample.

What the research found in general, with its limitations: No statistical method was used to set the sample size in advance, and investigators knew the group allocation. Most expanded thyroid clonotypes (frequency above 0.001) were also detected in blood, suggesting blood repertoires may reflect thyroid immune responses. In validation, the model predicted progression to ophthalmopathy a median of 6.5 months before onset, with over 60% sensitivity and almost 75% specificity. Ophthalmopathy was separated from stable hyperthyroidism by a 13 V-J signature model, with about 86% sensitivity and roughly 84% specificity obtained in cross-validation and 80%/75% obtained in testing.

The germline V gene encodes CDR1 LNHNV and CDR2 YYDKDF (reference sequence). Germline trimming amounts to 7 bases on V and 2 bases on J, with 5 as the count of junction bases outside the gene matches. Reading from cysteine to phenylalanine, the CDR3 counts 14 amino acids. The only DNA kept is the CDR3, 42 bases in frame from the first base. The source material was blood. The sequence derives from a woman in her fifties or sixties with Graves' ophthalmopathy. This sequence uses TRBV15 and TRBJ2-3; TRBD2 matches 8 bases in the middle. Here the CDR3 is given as CATIAGGPTDTQYF. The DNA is TGTGCCACCATTGCGGGAGGCCCCACAGATACGCAGTATTTT.